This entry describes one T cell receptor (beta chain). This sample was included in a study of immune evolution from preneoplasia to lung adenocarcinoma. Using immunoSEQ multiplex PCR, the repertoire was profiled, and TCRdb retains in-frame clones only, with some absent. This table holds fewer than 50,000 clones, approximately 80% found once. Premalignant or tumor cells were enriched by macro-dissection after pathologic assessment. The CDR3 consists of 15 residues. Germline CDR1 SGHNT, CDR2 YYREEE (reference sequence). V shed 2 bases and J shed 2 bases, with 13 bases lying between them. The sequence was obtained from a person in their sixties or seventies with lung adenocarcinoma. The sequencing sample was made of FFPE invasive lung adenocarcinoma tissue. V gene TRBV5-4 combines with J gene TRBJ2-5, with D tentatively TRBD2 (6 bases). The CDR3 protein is CASSFTVGGQETQYF. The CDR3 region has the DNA TGTGCCAGCAGCTTCACTGTGGGGGGACAAGAGACCCAGTACTTC.